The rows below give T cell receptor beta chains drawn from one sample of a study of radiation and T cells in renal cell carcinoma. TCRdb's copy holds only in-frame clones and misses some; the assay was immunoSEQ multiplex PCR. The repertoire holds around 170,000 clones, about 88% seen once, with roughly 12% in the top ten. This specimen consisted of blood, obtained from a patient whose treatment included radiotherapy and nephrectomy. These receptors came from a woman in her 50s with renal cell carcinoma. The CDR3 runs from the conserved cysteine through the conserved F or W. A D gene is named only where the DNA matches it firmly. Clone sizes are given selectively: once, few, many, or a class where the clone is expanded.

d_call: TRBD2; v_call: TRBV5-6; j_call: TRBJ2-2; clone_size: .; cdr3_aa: CASSFRLAGGVLFF; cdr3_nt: TGTGCCAGCAGCTTTCGGCTAGCGGGGGGTGTGCTGTTTTTT
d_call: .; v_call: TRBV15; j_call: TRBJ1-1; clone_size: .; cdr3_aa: CATSRGRLALGGDRDTEAFF; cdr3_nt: TGTGCCACCAGCAGGGGCAGACTCGCACTAGGGGGGGATCGAGACACTGAAGCTTTCTTT
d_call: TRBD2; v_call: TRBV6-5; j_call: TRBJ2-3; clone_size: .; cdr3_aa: CASSSRTSGAPDTQYF; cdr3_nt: TGTGCCAGCAGTTCTCGAACTAGCGGGGCCCCAGATACGCAGTATTTT
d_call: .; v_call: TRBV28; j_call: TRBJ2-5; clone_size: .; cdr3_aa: CASIGWGHGFQETQYF; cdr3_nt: TGTGCCAGCATTGGATGGGGCCATGGGTTCCAAGAGACCCAGTACTTC
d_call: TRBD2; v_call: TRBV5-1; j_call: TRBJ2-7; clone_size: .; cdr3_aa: CASSLVSGGVTYEQYF; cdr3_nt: TGCGCCAGCAGCTTGGTTAGCGGGGGGGTTACCTACGAGCAGTACTTC
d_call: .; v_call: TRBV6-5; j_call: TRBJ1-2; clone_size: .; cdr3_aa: CASSPYRENYGYTF; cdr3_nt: TGTGCCAGCAGTCCCTACAGGGAAAACTATGGCTACACCTTC
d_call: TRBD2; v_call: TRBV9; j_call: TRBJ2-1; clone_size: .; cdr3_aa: CASSVAQREDNEQFF; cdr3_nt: TGTGCCAGCAGCGTAGCCCAGCGGGAGGACAATGAGCAGTTCTTC
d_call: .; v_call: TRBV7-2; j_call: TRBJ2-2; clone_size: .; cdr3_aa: CATAAVTNTGELFF; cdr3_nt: TGTGCCACCGCGGCCGTCACGAACACCGGGGAGCTGTTTTTT
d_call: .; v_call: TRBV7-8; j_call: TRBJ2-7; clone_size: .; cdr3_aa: CASKRRESSYEQYF; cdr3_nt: TGTGCCAGCAAACGACGGGAGAGCTCCTACGAGCAGTACTTC
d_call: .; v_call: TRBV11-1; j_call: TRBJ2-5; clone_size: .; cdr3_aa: CASSLDAYQETQYF; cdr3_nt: TGTGCCAGCAGCTTAGATGCGTACCAAGAGACCCAGTACTTC
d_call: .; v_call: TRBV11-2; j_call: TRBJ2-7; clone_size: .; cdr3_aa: CASRPIRDSRYEQYF; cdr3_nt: TGTGCCAGCAGACCCATCCGGGACTCCCGCTACGAGCAGTACTTC
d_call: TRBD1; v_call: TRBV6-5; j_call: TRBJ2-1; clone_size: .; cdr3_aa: CASSTGAGSYNEQFF; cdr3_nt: TGTGCCAGCAGTACAGGGGCCGGGTCCTACAATGAGCAGTTCTTC
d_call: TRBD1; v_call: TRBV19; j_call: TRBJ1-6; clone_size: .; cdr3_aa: CASSADRGNSPLHF; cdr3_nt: TGTGCCAGTAGTGCCGACAGGGGGAATTCACCCCTCCACTTT
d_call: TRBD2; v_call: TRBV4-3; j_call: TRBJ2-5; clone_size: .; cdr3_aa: CASSQERLAGGLQETQYF; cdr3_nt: TGCGCCAGCAGCCAAGAAAGACTAGCGGGGGGCCTCCAAGAGACCCAGTACTTC
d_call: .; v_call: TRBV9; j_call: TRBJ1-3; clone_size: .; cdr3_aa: CASSARGGNTIYF; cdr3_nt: TGTGCCAGCAGCGCAAGGGGCGGAAACACCATATATTTT
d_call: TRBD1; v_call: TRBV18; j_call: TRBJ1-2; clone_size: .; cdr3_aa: CASSSDRGQGGYTF; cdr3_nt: TGTGCCAGCTCATCAGACAGGGGGCAAGGTGGCTACACCTTC
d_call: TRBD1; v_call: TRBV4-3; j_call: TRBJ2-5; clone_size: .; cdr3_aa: CASSQGVGGGETQYF; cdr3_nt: TGCGCCAGCAGCCAAGGGGTAGGGGGCGGAGAGACCCAGTACTTC
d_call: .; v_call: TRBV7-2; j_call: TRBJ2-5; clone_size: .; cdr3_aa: CATQGAIGPQETQYF; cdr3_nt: TGTGCCACTCAAGGGGCCATAGGTCCCCAAGAGACCCAGTACTTC
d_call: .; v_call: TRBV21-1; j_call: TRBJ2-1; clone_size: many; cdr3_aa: CASSKSSGGASLSEQFF; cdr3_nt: TGTGCCAGCAGCAAATCGAGCGGGGGGGCCAGCTTGAGTGAGCAGTTCTTC
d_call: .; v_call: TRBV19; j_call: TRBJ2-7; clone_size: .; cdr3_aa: CASSHSSETVISYEQYF; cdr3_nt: TGTGCCAGTAGTCATTCATCTGAGACAGTAATCTCCTACGAGCAGTACTTC
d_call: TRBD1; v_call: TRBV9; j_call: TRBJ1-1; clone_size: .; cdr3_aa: CASSVAGGEFPNTEAFF; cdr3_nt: TGTGCCAGCAGCGTAGCAGGGGGCGAATTCCCGAACACTGAAGCTTTCTTT
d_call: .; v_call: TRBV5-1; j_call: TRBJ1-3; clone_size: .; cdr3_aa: CASSLDGLGNTIYF; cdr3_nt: TGCGCCAGCAGCTTGGATGGTTTGGGAAACACCATATATTTT
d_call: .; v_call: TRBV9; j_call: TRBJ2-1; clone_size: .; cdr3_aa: CASSEAQGRDGNEQFF; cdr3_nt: TGTGCCAGCAGCGAGGCCCAGGGGCGAGACGGCAATGAGCAGTTCTTC
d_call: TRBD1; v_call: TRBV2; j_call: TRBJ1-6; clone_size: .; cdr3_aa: CASHRDRGYNSPLHF; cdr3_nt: TGTGCCAGTCACCGGGACAGGGGATATAATTCACCCCTCCACTTT
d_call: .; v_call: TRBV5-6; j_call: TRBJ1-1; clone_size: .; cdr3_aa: CASSPGGGSAFF; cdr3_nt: TGTGCCAGCAGCCCGGGAGGGGGATCGGCTTTCTTT
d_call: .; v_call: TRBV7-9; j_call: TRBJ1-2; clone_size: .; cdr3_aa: CASSAANSGWFGYTF; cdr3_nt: TGTGCCAGCAGCGCCGCTAATTCGGGGTGGTTTGGCTACACCTTC
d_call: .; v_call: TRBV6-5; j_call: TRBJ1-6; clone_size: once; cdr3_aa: CASSFINSPLHF; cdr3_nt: TGTGCCAGCAGTTTTATTAATTCACCCCTCCACTTT
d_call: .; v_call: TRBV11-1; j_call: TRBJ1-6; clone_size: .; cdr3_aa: CASSLTSPPGQQDSPLHF; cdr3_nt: TGTGCCAGCAGCTTAACCTCCCCTCCGGGGCAGCAAGATTCACCCCTCCACTTT
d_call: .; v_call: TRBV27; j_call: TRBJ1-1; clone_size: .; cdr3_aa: CASSHPGTEAFF; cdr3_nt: TGTGCCAGCAGTCACCCCGGAACTGAAGCTTTCTTT
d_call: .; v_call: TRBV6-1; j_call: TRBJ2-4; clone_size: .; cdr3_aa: CASSDQGRNIQYF; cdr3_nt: TGTGCCAGCAGTGATCAGGGGCGAAACATTCAGTACTTC
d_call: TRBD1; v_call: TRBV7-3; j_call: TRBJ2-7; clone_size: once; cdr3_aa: CASSQRTGAYEQYF; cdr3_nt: TGTGCCAGCAGCCAAAGGACAGGGGCCTACGAGCAGTACTTC
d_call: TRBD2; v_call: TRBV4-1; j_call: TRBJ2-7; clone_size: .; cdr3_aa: CASSQGLAGHYEQYF; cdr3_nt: TGCGCCAGCAGCCAAGGGCTAGCGGGTCATTACGAGCAGTACTTC
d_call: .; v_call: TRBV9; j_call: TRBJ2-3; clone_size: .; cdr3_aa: CASSVEGISRGTSTDTQYF; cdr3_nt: TGTGCCAGCAGCGTAGAGGGTATCAGTCGGGGGACTAGCACAGATACGCAGTATTTT
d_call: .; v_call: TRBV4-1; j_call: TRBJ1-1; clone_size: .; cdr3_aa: CASSRETDWNTEAFF; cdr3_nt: TGCGCCAGCAGCCGAGAGACAGATTGGAACACTGAAGCTTTCTTT
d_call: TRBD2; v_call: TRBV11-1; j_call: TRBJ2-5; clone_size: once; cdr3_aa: CASSSTSGVRETQYF; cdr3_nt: TGTGCCAGCAGCTCGACTAGCGGGGTAAGAGAGACCCAGTACTTC
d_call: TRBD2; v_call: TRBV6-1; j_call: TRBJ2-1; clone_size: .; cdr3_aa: CASSRTSGGAGEQFF; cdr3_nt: TGTGCCAGCAGTAGGACTAGCGGGGGGGCGGGTGAGCAGTTCTTC
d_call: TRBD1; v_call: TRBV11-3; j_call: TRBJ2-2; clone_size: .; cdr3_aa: CASSTRQGVNTGELFF; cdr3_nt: TGTGCCAGCAGCACGCGACAGGGAGTCAATACCGGGGAGCTGTTTTTT
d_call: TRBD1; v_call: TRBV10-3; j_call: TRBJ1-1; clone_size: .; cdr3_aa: CAISESNRDRGNTEAFF; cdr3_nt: TGTGCCATCAGTGAGAGTAACCGGGACAGGGGGAACACTGAAGCTTTCTTT
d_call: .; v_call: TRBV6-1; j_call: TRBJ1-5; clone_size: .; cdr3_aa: CASSDYYSNQPQHF; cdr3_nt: TGTGCCAGCAGTGATTACTATAGCAATCAGCCCCAGCATTTT
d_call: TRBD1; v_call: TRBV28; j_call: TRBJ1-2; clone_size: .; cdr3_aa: CASTLGTGYGYTF; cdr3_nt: TGTGCCAGCACCCTTGGGACAGGCTATGGCTACACCTTC
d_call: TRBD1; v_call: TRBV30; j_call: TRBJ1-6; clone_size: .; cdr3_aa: CAWVADRGQGNSPLHF; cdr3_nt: TGTGCCTGGGTGGCCGACAGGGGGCAAGGAAATTCACCCCTCCACTTT
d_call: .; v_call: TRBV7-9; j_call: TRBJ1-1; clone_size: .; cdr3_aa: CASSLVLRENTEAFF; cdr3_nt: TGTGCCAGCAGCTTAGTCCTCAGGGAGAACACTGAAGCTTTCTTT
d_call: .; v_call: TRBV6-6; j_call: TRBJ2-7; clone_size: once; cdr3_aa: CASSFQELSSYEQYF; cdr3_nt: TGTGCCAGCAGTTTTCAAGAATTGAGCTCCTACGAGCAGTACTTC
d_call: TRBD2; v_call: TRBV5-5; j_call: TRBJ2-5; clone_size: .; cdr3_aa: CASSLAIAGGQETQYF; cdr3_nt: TGTGCCAGCAGCTTGGCGATAGCGGGGGGACAAGAGACCCAGTACTTC
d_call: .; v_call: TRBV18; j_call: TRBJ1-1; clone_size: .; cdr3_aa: CASSPDRVNTEAFF; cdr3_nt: TGTGCCAGCTCACCAGACAGAGTGAACACTGAAGCTTTCTTT
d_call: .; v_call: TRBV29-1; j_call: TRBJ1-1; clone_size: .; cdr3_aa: CSVEFRGVEAFF; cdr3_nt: TGCAGCGTTGAGTTCAGGGGAGTTGAAGCTTTCTTT
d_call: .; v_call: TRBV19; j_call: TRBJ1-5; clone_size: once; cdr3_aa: CASSIVQGQPQHF; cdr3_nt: TGTGCCAGTAGTATAGTGCAGGGGCAGCCCCAGCATTTT
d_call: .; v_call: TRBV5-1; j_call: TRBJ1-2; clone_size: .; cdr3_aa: CASSLGQTALRGYTF; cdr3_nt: TGCGCCAGCAGCTTGGGGCAAACAGCGTTGAGAGGCTACACCTTC
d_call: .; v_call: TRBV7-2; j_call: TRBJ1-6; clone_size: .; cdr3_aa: CASSLVGVLNSPLHF; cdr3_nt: TGTGCCAGCAGCTTAGTTGGAGTTCTTAATTCACCCCTCCACTTT
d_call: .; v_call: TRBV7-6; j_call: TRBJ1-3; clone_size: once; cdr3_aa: CASSRYMGGNTIYF; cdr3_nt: TGTGCCAGCAGCAGATATATGGGCGGAAACACCATATATTTT
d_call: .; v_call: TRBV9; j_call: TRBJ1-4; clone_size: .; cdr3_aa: CASSVEGDFNEKLFF; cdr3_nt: TGTGCCAGCAGCGTAGAAGGGGACTTTAATGAAAAACTGTTTTTT